This T cell receptor (beta chain) stems from a study of early T cells in non-severe SARS-CoV-2 infection. V was pared by 3 bases and J by 3 bases, with 6 bases of the junction left unmatched. There are 15 residues in the CDR3. The germline V gene encodes CDR1 DFQATT and CDR2 SNEGSKA (reference sequence). Individual cDNA molecules received unique molecular identifiers. TCRdb called the 5' RACE reads again in MiXCR, with one record for every CDR3 protein. The table lists around 93,000 distinct CDR3 sequences, around 12% of them singletons, with approximately 4% in the top ten. The chain joins TRBV20-1 to TRBJ2-7, with 12 bases fitting TRBD2. Sequencing was performed on whole blood, taken at baseline. This TCR derives from an adult who was a healthcare worker with PCR-confirmed SARS-CoV-2 infection or an uninfected control (not recorded which). CDR3 coding DNA: TGCAGTGCTAGTCCTCTAGCGGGAGGGGTCTACGAGCAGTACTTC. Translation gives CSASPLAGGVYEQYF.